This T cell receptor (beta chain) appears in the sequencing data of a study of OX40 agonist ivuxolimab in advanced cancers. The overall study: Patients were infused with ivuxolimab every 2 weeks at 0.01 to 10 mg/kg.

Study-wide findings and caveats: Near-lowest levels of clonal expansion characterized partial responders at 0.1-3.0 mg/kg. The mean number of expanded clones was higher in CD8+ T cells than in CD4+.

Germline V CDR1 and CDR2: MNHEY, SVGAGI. V lost 2 bases and J 4 bases, leaving 8 bases between the germline ends. This CDR3 has 13 residues. Libraries were prepared by immunoSEQ multiplex PCR; TCRdb keeps only in-frame clonotypes and omits some of them. The top ten clones hold around 26% of a sample with under 55,000 clones, about 93% of them seen once. Of note for this clone: The antigen is unknown.

The sequence was collected from an adult with an advanced solid tumor such as melanoma, head and neck, liver or kidney cancer. The chain combines TRBV6-5 with TRBJ1-2; the D is unclear. Specimen: CD4+ or CD8+ T cells sorted from blood, collected in a trial of the OX40 agonist ivuxolimab. CDR3 in amino acids: CASSYTQTYGYTF. The CDR3 DNA is TGTGCCAGCAGTTACACACAGACCTATGGCTACACCTTC.